This T cell receptor (beta chain) appears in the sequencing data of a study of shared clonotypes between healthy human individuals. Study-wide background: The plates for each donor numbered three CD4 naive, three CD4 memory, two CD8 naive and one CD8 memory.

With 7 bases clipped from V and 5 bases from J, the junction kept 10 bases outside the gene matches. The CDR3 extends over 15 amino acids. The germline V gene has CDR1 LNHDA and CDR2 SQIVND (reference sequence). Points from the study as a whole: Between a few donors, naive CD4 clonotypes were shared at a level of roughly 5.5%.

Notes on this clone: Its antigen is unknown.

Profiling relied on immunoSEQ multiplex PCR, and the TCRdb table lists in-frame clones only, not all of them. The table includes 950,000 to 1,300,000 clones, about 75% detected once. It was into CD45RA+ naive and CD45RA-negative memory subsets that the CD4+ cells were split. This chain joins TRBV19 and TRBJ1-1; 10 bases fit TRBD1. The TCR originated in a man aged 18-30 years in good health. The specimen sequenced was memory CD4+ T cells sorted from blood. Subset reported: CD45RA-negative fraction. The CDR3 protein is CASTDRQGARTEAFF. The DNA for the CDR3 is TGTGCCAGTACCGACCGACAGGGGGCGCGAACTGAAGCTTTCTTT.